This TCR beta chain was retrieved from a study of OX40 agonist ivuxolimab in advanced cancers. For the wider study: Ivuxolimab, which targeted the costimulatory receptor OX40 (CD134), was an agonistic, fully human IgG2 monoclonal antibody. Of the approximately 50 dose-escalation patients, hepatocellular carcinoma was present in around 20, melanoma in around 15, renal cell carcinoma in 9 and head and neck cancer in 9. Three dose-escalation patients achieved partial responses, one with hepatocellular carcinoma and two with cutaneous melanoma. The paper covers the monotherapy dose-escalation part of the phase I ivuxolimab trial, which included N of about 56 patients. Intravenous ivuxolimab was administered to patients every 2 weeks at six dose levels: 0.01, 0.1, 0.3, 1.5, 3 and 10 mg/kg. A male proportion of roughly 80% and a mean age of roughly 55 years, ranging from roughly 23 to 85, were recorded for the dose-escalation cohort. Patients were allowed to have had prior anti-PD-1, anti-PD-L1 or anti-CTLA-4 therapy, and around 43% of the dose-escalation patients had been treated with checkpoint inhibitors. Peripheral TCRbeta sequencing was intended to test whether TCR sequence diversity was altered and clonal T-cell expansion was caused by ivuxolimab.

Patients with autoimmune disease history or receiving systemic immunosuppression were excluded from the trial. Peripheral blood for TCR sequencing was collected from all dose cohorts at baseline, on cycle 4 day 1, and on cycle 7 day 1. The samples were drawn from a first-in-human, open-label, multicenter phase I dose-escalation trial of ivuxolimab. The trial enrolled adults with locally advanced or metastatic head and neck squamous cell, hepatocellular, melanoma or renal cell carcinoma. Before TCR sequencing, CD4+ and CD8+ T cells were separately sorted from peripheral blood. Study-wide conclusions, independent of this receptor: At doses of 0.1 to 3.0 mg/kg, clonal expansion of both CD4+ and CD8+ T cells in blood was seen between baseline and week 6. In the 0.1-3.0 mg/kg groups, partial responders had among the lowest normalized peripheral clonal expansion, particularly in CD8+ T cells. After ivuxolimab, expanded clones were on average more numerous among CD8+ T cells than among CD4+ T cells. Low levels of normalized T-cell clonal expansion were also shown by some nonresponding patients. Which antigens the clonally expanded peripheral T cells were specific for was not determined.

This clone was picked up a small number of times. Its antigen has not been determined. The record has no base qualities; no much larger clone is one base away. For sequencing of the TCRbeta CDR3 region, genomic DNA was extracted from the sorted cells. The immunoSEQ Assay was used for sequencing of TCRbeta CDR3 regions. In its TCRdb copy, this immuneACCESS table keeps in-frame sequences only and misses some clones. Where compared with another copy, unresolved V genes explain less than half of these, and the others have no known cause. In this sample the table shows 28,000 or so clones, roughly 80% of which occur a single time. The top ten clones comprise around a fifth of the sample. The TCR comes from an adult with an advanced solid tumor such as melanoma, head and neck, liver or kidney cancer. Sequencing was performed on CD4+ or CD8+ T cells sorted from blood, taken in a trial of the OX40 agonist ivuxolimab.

The nucleotide sequence is given as TGTGCCAGCAGCGAGGCTTACAGGGGGAATACGCAGTATTTT. Its protein is CASSEAYRGNTQYF. The chain employs TRBV9 and TRBJ2-3; 8 middle bases align to TRBD1. Unmatched junction bases come to 7, with V trimmed by 3 bases and J by 7 bases. CDR1 SGDLS and CDR2 YYNGEE were looked up in the germline V gene. The CDR3 runs 14 amino acids, cysteine and phenylalanine included. CDR3 DNA is the only sequence kept; it has 42 bases, read in frame from the first base.